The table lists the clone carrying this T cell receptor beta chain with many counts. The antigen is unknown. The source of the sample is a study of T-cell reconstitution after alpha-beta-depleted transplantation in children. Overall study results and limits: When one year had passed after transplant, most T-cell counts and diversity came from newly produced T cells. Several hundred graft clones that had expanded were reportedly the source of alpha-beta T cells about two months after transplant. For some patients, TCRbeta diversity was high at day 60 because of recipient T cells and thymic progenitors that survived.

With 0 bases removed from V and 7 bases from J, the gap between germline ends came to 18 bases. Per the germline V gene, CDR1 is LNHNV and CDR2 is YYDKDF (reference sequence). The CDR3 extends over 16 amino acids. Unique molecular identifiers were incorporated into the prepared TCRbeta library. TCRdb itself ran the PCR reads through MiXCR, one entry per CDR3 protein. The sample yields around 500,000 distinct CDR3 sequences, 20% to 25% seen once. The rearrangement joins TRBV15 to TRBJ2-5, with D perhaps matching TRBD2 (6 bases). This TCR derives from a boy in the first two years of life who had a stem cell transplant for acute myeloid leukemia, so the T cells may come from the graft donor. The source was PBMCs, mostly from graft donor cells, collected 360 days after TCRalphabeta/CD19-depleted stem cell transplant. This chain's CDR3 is CATSRDSTRTQGTQYF. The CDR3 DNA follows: TGTGCCACCAGCAGAGATTCGACTAGGACCCAGGGGACCCAGTACTTC.